This is a list of T cell receptor beta chains from one sample in a study of PD-1 blockade in classical Hodgkin lymphoma. Profiling relied on immunoSEQ multiplex PCR, and the TCRdb table lists in-frame clones only, not all of them. This table has nearly 25,000 clones, approximately 65% appearing once. The sequencing used peripheral blood mononuclear cells (PBMCs), collected before the fourth cycle of nivolumab. The receptor source for this set is a human donor with classical Hodgkin lymphoma. CDR3s include the opening cysteine and the closing phenylalanine or tryptophan. D genes are given only for firm matches. For some rows the clone size is stated as once, few or many, or as a class when expanded; others skip it.

d_gene: TRBD2; abundance: -; v_gene: TRBV5-1; j_gene: TRBJ2-3; CDR3nt: TGCGCCAGCCAGCTAGCGGACCCCACAGATACGCAGTATTTT; CDR3aa: CASQLADPTDTQYF
d_gene: -; abundance: -; v_gene: TRBV6-1; j_gene: TRBJ1-4; CDR3nt: TGTGCCAGCAGTGAAGCACGCGGTGAAAAACTGTTTTTT; CDR3aa: CASSEARGEKLFF
d_gene: -; abundance: -; v_gene: TRBV7-3; j_gene: TRBJ2-3; CDR3nt: TGTGCCAGCAGCTTAATGGTTAGCGGCACAGATACGCAGTATTTT; CDR3aa: CASSLMVSGTDTQYF
d_gene: TRBD2; abundance: once; v_gene: TRBV28; j_gene: TRBJ2-3; CDR3nt: TGTGCCAGCAGTTTATCTAGCGGGGTAAACACAGATACGCAGTATTTT; CDR3aa: CASSLSSGVNTDTQYF
d_gene: -; abundance: once; v_gene: TRBV11-3; j_gene: TRBJ2-7; CDR3nt: TGTGCCAGCAGCTTAGATACACCTGGCATAGGGGAGCAGTACTTC; CDR3aa: CASSLDTPGIGEQYF
d_gene: -; abundance: -; v_gene: TRBV7-2; j_gene: TRBJ1-5; CDR3nt: TGTGCCAGCAGCTCAGGACGTAATAGCAATCAGCCCCAGCATTTT; CDR3aa: CASSSGRNSNQPQHF
d_gene: TRBD1; abundance: -; v_gene: TRBV4-1; j_gene: TRBJ1-5; CDR3nt: TGCGCCAGCAGCCAAGATATCCGGACAGGCGCCCAACAGGGCCAGCATTTT; CDR3aa: CASSQDIRTGAQQGQHF
d_gene: -; abundance: -; v_gene: TRBV28; j_gene: TRBJ1-2; CDR3nt: TGTGCCAGCCGAAAGGTCTTCTATGGCTACACCTTC; CDR3aa: CASRKVFYGYTF
d_gene: -; abundance: -; v_gene: TRBV26; j_gene: TRBJ1-1; CDR3nt: TGTGCCAGCAGTTGGAGAGGGGTGGATGAAGCTTTCTTT; CDR3aa: CASSWRGVDEAFF
d_gene: -; abundance: -; v_gene: TRBV9; j_gene: TRBJ1-1; CDR3nt: TGTGCCAGCAGCCTGGGCATGGACACTGAAGCTTTCTTT; CDR3aa: CASSLGMDTEAFF
d_gene: -; abundance: once; v_gene: TRBV30; j_gene: TRBJ1-3; CDR3nt: TGTGCCTGGAATCCGGGACAACCTGGAAACACCATATATTTT; CDR3aa: CAWNPGQPGNTIYF
d_gene: -; abundance: -; v_gene: TRBV18; j_gene: TRBJ1-1; CDR3nt: TGTGCCAGCTCAGCCCAACAGAACACTGAAGCTTTCTTT; CDR3aa: CASSAQQNTEAFF
d_gene: TRBD1; abundance: few; v_gene: TRBV5-1; j_gene: TRBJ2-3; CDR3nt: TGCGCCAGCAGCTTACAGGGGGCGGCAGATACGCAGTATTTT; CDR3aa: CASSLQGAADTQYF
d_gene: -; abundance: -; v_gene: TRBV5-1; j_gene: TRBJ2-5; CDR3nt: TGCGCCAGCCAGGGGGGTTTCGAGACCCAGTACTTC; CDR3aa: CASQGGFETQYF
d_gene: -; abundance: -; v_gene: TRBV6-6; j_gene: TRBJ1-4; CDR3nt: TGTGCCAGCAGTTACGGGGCAGCCAATAATGAAAAACTGTTTTTT; CDR3aa: CASSYGAANNEKLFF
d_gene: -; abundance: -; v_gene: TRBV28; j_gene: TRBJ1-5; CDR3nt: TGTGCCAGCAGTCAATTCGGACTAGGAGGCAATCAGCCCCAGCATTTT; CDR3aa: CASSQFGLGGNQPQHF
d_gene: -; abundance: -; v_gene: TRBV25-1; j_gene: TRBJ2-2; CDR3nt: TGTGCCAGCAGTGAAATCGGGGAGAAGACCGGGGAGCTGTTTTTT; CDR3aa: CASSEIGEKTGELFF
d_gene: -; abundance: -; v_gene: TRBV10-3; j_gene: TRBJ1-2; CDR3nt: TGTGCCACCAGTGATGGTAACTATGGCTACACCTTC; CDR3aa: CATSDGNYGYTF
d_gene: TRBD1; abundance: -; v_gene: TRBV5-1; j_gene: TRBJ1-2; CDR3nt: TGCGCCAGCAGCTGGGGACAGGGAGATGGCTACACCTTC; CDR3aa: CASSWGQGDGYTF
d_gene: -; abundance: few; v_gene: TRBV2; j_gene: TRBJ1-5; CDR3nt: TGTGCCAGCAGTCGGGACGTTAGCAATCAGCCCCAGCATTTT; CDR3aa: CASSRDVSNQPQHF
d_gene: -; abundance: -; v_gene: TRBV28; j_gene: TRBJ1-6; CDR3nt: TGTGCCAGCAGTTTTTTAGTGAGCTCCTATAATTCACCCCTCCACTTT; CDR3aa: CASSFLVSSYNSPLHF
d_gene: TRBD1; abundance: many; v_gene: TRBV5-4; j_gene: TRBJ2-7; CDR3nt: TGTGCCAGCAGGACCGGGACAGGCTTTTACGAGCAGTACTTC; CDR3aa: CASRTGTGFYEQYF
d_gene: TRBD2; abundance: -; v_gene: TRBV27; j_gene: TRBJ2-7; CDR3nt: TGTGCCAGCAGTCGCTCCGCTCCGACTAGCGGGCTGACCTACGAGCAGTACTTC; CDR3aa: CASSRSAPTSGLTYEQYF
d_gene: TRBD2; abundance: once; v_gene: TRBV7-3; j_gene: TRBJ2-1; CDR3nt: TGTGCCAGCAGCTGGAGCGGGAGTAACTACAATGAGCAGTTCTTC; CDR3aa: CASSWSGSNYNEQFF
d_gene: -; abundance: -; v_gene: TRBV28; j_gene: TRBJ1-1; CDR3nt: TGTGCCAGCAGGGGGTGGATTGGAAACACTGAAGCTTTCTTT; CDR3aa: CASRGWIGNTEAFF
d_gene: -; abundance: -; v_gene: TRBV28; j_gene: TRBJ1-5; CDR3nt: TGTGCCAGCAGCCCAGGTCGCGGGGTTGAAGGTCAGCCCCAGCATTTT; CDR3aa: CASSPGRGVEGQPQHF
d_gene: -; abundance: -; v_gene: TRBV11-3; j_gene: TRBJ1-2; CDR3nt: TGTGCCAGCAGCTTAGGGGGGGTGTCCTATGGCTACACCTTC; CDR3aa: CASSLGGVSYGYTF
d_gene: -; abundance: large; v_gene: TRBV27; j_gene: TRBJ2-7; CDR3nt: TGTGCCAGCAGTTCGACGGCTGCCGGTGAGCAGTACTTC; CDR3aa: CASSSTAAGEQYF
d_gene: -; abundance: -; v_gene: TRBV28; j_gene: TRBJ1-5; CDR3nt: TGTGCCAGCAAGTCAGGGAATCAGCCCCAGCATTTT; CDR3aa: CASKSGNQPQHF
d_gene: -; abundance: -; v_gene: TRBV11-3; j_gene: TRBJ2-3; CDR3nt: TGTGCCAGCAGCTCCGGGGGGCGCACAGATACGCAGTATTTT; CDR3aa: CASSSGGRTDTQYF
d_gene: -; abundance: -; v_gene: TRBV5-8; j_gene: TRBJ1-5; CDR3nt: TGTGCCAGCAGCCCCCCGAATCAGCCCCAGCATTTT; CDR3aa: CASSPPNQPQHF
d_gene: -; abundance: -; v_gene: TRBV7-9; j_gene: TRBJ1-4; CDR3nt: TGTGCCAGCAGCTTACACGCAGGGACTAATGAAAAACTGTTTTTT; CDR3aa: CASSLHAGTNEKLFF
d_gene: -; abundance: -; v_gene: TRBV7-6; j_gene: TRBJ2-6; CDR3nt: TGTGCCAGCAGCTCAGGACAAGCCTCTGGGGCCAACGTCCTGACTTTC; CDR3aa: CASSSGQASGANVLTF